This T cell receptor (beta chain) is drawn from a study of human thymus T cells. Thymic samples were excised during corrective heart operations. Donation was from healthy Finnish infants who were having corrective surgery that addressed congenital heart defects. This clone was counted a single time. Its cognate antigen is unknown. Clones were sequenced by immunoSEQ multiplex PCR, and TCRdb holds only the in-frame ones, with some missing. The sample lists about 130,000 clones; 90% to 95% were seen once. Whole-study findings and limits: Blood and thymic repertoires both appeared biased in V and J gene usage. Related research described thymic repertoires that were highly overlapping among unrelated individuals.

CDR1 and CDR2 from the germline V gene are MDHEN and SYDVKM. The length of the CDR3 is 16 residues. V lost 3 bases and J lost 8; bases outside the gene matches: 10. The specimen was thymus tissue. This TCR derives from a boy under three years old with a congenital heart defect but otherwise immunologically healthy. The chain carries TRBV28 and TRBJ2-1, with 10 bases that match TRBD2. CDR3 bases: TGTGCCAGCAGTTTCCCAACTAGCGGGGCATGGTATGAGCAGTTCTTC. It specifies CASSFPTSGAWYEQFF.